The 23 T cell receptor beta chains listed next were all sequenced from one sample in a study of blood T cell repertoires in COVID-19. Produced via immunoSEQ multiplex PCR; TCRdb's table is partial and in-frame only. The sample holds around 60,000 clones; around four fifths are singletons and the top ten take 5% to 5.5%. Sequences were obtained from peripheral blood. The origin of the receptors is an older man with acute or convalescent COVID-19.

The CDR3: CASSFKGAYEQYF. The CDR3 DNA follows: TGTGCCAGCAGCTTTAAGGGGGCTTACGAGCAGTACTTC. V is TRBV7-2 and J is TRBJ2-7; 7 bases map to TRBD1. Germline CDR1 and CDR2: SGHTA and FQGNSA. The junction had 3 bases not matched to a gene; V was cut back by 3 bases and J by 4 bases. This CDR3 region has 13 residues. Full variable domain (remainder filled in from reference TRBV7-2 and TRBJ2-7): GAGVSQSPSNKVTEKGKDVELRCDPISGHTALYWYRQSLGQGLEFLIYFQGNSAPDKSGLPSDRFSAERTGGSVSTLTIQRTQQEDSAVYLCASSFKGAYEQYFGPGTRLTVT.

This clone was counted between two and nine times. The chain couples TRBV6-5 to TRBJ2-7, with TRBD1 as a possible D gene (6 bases). CDR3 length equals 14 residues. Germline values: CDR1 MNHEY, CDR2 SVGAGI. V dropped 6 bases and J dropped 0 bases, with 12 bases sitting between them. This CDR3 reads CASRGTTSSYEQYF. The CDR3 DNA reads TGTGCCAGCAGGGGGACAACGAGCTCCTACGAGCAGTACTTC.

The chain joins TRBV4-2 to TRBJ2-7; 10 nucleotides match TRBD2. The CDR3 is 17 residues long. The J segment lost 4 bases and the V segment lost 4 bases, leaving 13 bases of the junction unmatched. CDR1 LGHNA and CDR2 YNFKEQ come from the germline V gene. CDR3 protein: CASSPSTSGDLLYEQYF. CDR3 sequence (DNA): TGTGCCAGCAGCCCATCCACTAGCGGGGACTTACTTTACGAGCAGTACTTC.

This chain uses TRBV11-2 with TRBJ1-6; 9 nucleotides agree with TRBD1. With V trimmed by 4 bases and J by 10 bases, 5 bases remained unmatched. The CDR3 totals 14 residues. Germline loops: CDR1 SGHAT, CDR2 FQNNGV. CDR3 loop: CASSSRTGDSPLHF. DNA for the CDR3: TGTGCCAGCAGCTCACGGACAGGGGACTCACCCCTCCACTTT. Combining the CDR3 with reference TRBV11-2 and TRBJ1-6 gives the whole variable domain EAGVAQSPRYKIIEKRQSVAFWCNPISGHATLYWYQQILGQGPKLLIQFQNNGVVDDSQLPKDRFSAERLKGVDSTLKIQPAKLEDSAVYLCASSSRTGDSPLHFGNGTRLTVT.

The chain couples TRBV6-5 to TRBJ2-7; D is possibly TRBD2 (6 bases). CDR3 length: 13 amino acids. Germline-derived CDR1 and CDR2 are MNHEY and SVGAGI. V was pared by 7 bases and J by 2 bases, with 12 bases between. CDR3 DNA sequence: TGTGCCAGCATTGGGGGGTTGCCCTACGAGCAGTACTTC. It translates to CASIGGLPYEQYF.

The chain has TRBV21-1 and TRBJ2-1; TRBD2 is the table's D call and was not checked against the DNA. TRBV21-1 corresponds to a pseudogene. The CDR3 sequence is 9 residues long. CDR3 region: CASEFAFFF. For the CDR3, the DNA is TGTGCCAGCGAGTTCGCATTTTTCTTC.

Of note for this clone: Within the sample, other DNA sequences also encode this same CDR3. The CDR3 protein is CASSLQGINEQFF. In nucleotides, the CDR3 is TGCGCCAGCAGCTTACAGGGGATCAATGAGCAGTTCTTC. V usage is TRBV5-1 and J usage is TRBJ2-1; 7 bases line up with TRBD1. Germline V gene lookup returns CDR1 SGHRS and CDR2 YFSETQ. The CDR3 spans 13 residues. Trimming took 2 bases from V and 6 from J; bases not matched to a gene: 2.

The J gene is TRBJ2-1, the V gene TRBV7-9, with TRBD1 identical over 7 bases. CDR1 SEHNR and CDR2 FQNEAQ come from the germline V gene (reference sequence). The CDR3 has 16 residues. The junction had 10 bases not matched to a gene; V was cut back by 5 bases and J by 3 bases. In DNA, the CDR3 is TGTGCCAGCAGCCCCCTTTGGCAGGGGGTCTACAATGAGCAGTTCTTC. Translating gives CASSPLWQGVYNEQFF.

This CDR3 is CASSPIPGTGDYEQYF. CDR3 bases: TGTGCCAGTAGCCCAATCCCCGGGACAGGGGACTACGAGCAGTACTTC. The V and J genes are TRBV19 and TRBJ2-7, with 10 bases that match TRBD1. Germline CDR1 reads LNHDA; CDR2 reads SQIVND (reference sequence). The CDR3 extends over 16 amino acids. Trimming removed 6 bases from V and 3 bases from J; junction bases left unmatched: 11.

This chain connects TRBV5-1 to TRBJ2-7, with 10 bases identical to TRBD2. Looked up from germline, CDR1 is SGHRS and CDR2 is YFSETQ. Losses at the gene ends were 6 bases for V and 5 bases for J; bases not matched to a gene: 11. CDR3 size: 15 residues. CDR3 sequence (DNA): TGCGCCAGCACCCTAGCGGGGGCCACTGCGGACGAGCAGTACTTC. It specifies CASTLAGATADEQYF.

The V gene is TRBV5-5, the J gene TRBJ1-1; D possibly corresponds to TRBD1 (5 bases). CDR3 length equals 13 residues. The V end lost 1 base, the J end lost 5 bases, and 9 bases lay between the germline ends. CDR1 is SGHKS, CDR2 YYEKEE, per germline (reference sequence). CDR3 in DNA: TGTGCCAGCAGCTTGAGTGGGGGGACTGAAGCTTTCTTT. This encodes CASSLSGGTEAFF.

The chain links TRBV12-3 or TRBV12-4 to TRBJ2-2; D unresolved. Trimming took off 10 bases at V and 6 bases at J, with 15 bases between the two ends. The CDR3 sequence is 13 residues long. CDR3 DNA: TGTGCCACTACCCCAATTCTCCCCGGGGAGCTGTTTTTT. It specifies CATTPILPGELFF.

This clone was picked up a small number of times. The J gene is TRBJ1-1, the V gene TRBV11-2; no clear D. Germline values: CDR1 SGHAT, CDR2 FQNNGV. The CDR3 spans 13 residues. The V end was cut by 1 base, the J end by 7 bases, with 10 bases between. The CDR3, as DNA: TGTGCCAGCAGCTTAGTCTACGCCGGTGAAGCTTTCTTT. This encodes CASSLVYAGEAFF.

This chain connects TRBV18 to TRBJ2-1, with D possibly being TRBD2 (7 bases). The germline CDR1 and CDR2 sequences are KGHSH and LQKENI. Trimming took 3 bases from V and 2 from J, leaving 11 bases between them. There are 15 residues in the CDR3. The CDR3 here is CASSPYGGPYNEQFF. The CDR3 nucleotides read TGTGCCAGCTCACCCTACGGGGGGCCCTACAATGAGCAGTTCTTC. Using reference TRBV18 and TRBJ2-1 for the parts outside the CDR3, the full variable domain is NAGVMQNPRHLVRRRGQEARLRCSPMKGHSHVYWYRQLPEEGLKFMVYLQKENIIDESGMPKERFSAEFPKEGPSILRIQQVVRGDSAAYFCASSPYGGPYNEQFFGPGTRLTVL.

This chain uses TRBV5-6 with TRBJ1-1, with TRBD1 matching over 7 bases. V trimming: 2 bases; J trimming: 8 bases; junction bases outside the gene matches: 3. There are 12 residues in the CDR3. Germline CDR1 reads SGHDT; CDR2 reads YYEEEE. The CDR3 protein is CASSFTQGEAFF. The CDR3 region has the DNA TGTGCCAGCAGCTTCACACAGGGGGAAGCTTTCTTT.

This rearrangement joins TRBV18 to TRBJ1-1; D uncertain. The CDR3 is made up of 14 amino acids. Trimming took 5 bases from V and 0 from J, leaving 10 bases between them. CDR1 is KGHSH, CDR2 LQKENI, per germline. The DNA of the CDR3 is TGTGCCAGCTCATCGAAGCTGATGAACACTGAAGCTTTCTTT. Encoded protein: CASSSKLMNTEAFF.

Here the CDR3 DNA reads TGTGCCAGTAGTACCTCGGACAGAGCAAATGAAAAACTGTTTTTT. It yields the protein CASSTSDRANEKLFF. The chain couples TRBV19 to TRBJ1-4, with D perhaps TRBD1 (6 bases). V was clipped by 4 bases and J by 5 bases, with 14 bases between them. The CDR3 contains 15 residues. Per the germline V gene, CDR1 is LNHDA and CDR2 is SQIVND (reference sequence).

This clone was detected a few times. At the DNA level, this CDR3 is encoded by other sequences in the same sample as well. This sequence joins TRBV5-1 and TRBJ2-1, with D possibly matching TRBD1 (6 bases). Germline CDR1 reads SGHRS; CDR2 reads YFSETQ. The ends were cut back, 0 bases at V and 2 bases at J, with 9 bases in the middle. There are 15 residues in the CDR3. CDR3 nucleotides: TGCGCCAGCAGCTTGGGGCAGGGGACCTACAATGAGCAGTTCTTC. Amino acid sequence: CASSLGQGTYNEQFF.

This chain uses TRBV10-3 with TRBJ2-2; tentative D call: TRBD1 (6 bases). Germline CDR1 reads ENHRY; CDR2 reads SYGVKD. Trimming removed 7 bases at V and 0 bases at J, with 12 bases between. The CDR3 is 15 amino acids. CDR3 DNA sequence: TGTGCCATCACCACAGGGTCCGCGAACACCGGGGAGCTGTTTTTT. The encoded protein is CAITTGSANTGELFF.

The gene calls are TRBV5-6 and TRBJ1-2, with TRBD1 as a possible D gene (5 bases). The length of the CDR3 is 15 residues. Between the trimmed V and J ends, which lost 3 bases and 6 bases, there was a span of 18 bases. CDR1 SGHDT and CDR2 YYEEEE come from the germline V gene. CDR3 loop: CASSSLAKDTDGYTF. CDR3 in DNA: TGTGCCAGCAGCTCCTTGGCCAAGGACACCGATGGCTACACCTTC.

The rearrangement uses TRBV28 and TRBJ2-7; 7 nucleotides agree with TRBD1. The germline V gene encodes CDR1 MDHEN and CDR2 SYDVKM. CDR3 length: 13 residues. With V trimmed by 8 bases and J by 0 bases, 4 bases remained unmatched. Here the CDR3 DNA reads TGTGCCAGCGTGGGACAGATCTCCTACGAGCAGTACTTC. Protein sequence: CASVGQISYEQYF.

The V and J genes are TRBV12-3 or TRBV12-4 and TRBJ2-7, with 7 nucleotides matching TRBD2. The CDR3 has 13 residues. Trimming took 5 bases from V and 7 from J; bases not matched to a gene: 8. The CDR3 DNA reads as TGTGCCAGCAGTAGACTAGCAGGTAGGGAGCAGTACTTC. It specifies CASSRLAGREQYF.

The chain couples TRBV2 to TRBJ2-3; the D gene is possibly TRBD1 (5 bases). The CDR3 sequence is 15 residues long. V gave up 2 bases and J gave up 4 bases, with 13 bases separating them. Germline lookup yields CDR1 SNHLY and CDR2 FYNNEI. Here the CDR3 reads CASSEPQGAPDTQYF. CDR3 nucleotides: TGTGCCAGCAGTGAACCCCAGGGCGCCCCAGATACGCAGTATTTT.